The 16 T cell receptor beta chains below come from one sample, sequenced in a study of technical replicates of blood from a few donors (dated by TCRdb to the late 2010s). The method was the immunoSEQ multiplex PCR assay. TCRdb took this table from immuneACCESS and kept in-frame rearrangements with V and J called. Such tables lack part of the clones; where checked against another copy, unresolved V genes explain under half of the gap, and the rest is unexplained. The sample table shows around 61,000 clones, and around 97% are seen once. About 0.2% of the sample rests with the top ten. The source material was T cells isolated from PBMCs. Every receptor here comes from a human donor in good health.

The chain uses TRBV4-1 and TRBJ2-5, with a tentative D call TRBD2 (5 bases). CDR1 and CDR2 (germline): MGHRA, YSYEKL. Trimming cost V 1 base and J 2 bases, with 17 bases left between them. The CDR3 length is 17 residues. The CDR3 nucleotides are TGCGCCAGCAGCCAAGTTCGAGCGGAGGCCCCACAAGAGACCCAGTACTTC. Translation gives CASSQVRAEAPQETQYF.

This chain connects TRBV9 to TRBJ2-1; 12 bases agree with TRBD2. CDR1 SGDLS and CDR2 YYNGEE come from the germline V gene. This CDR3 is 17 amino acids long. The V segment lost 1 base and the J segment 4 bases; nucleotides outside the gene matches: 6. DNA for the CDR3: TGTGCCAGCAGCGTATCGGCTACTAGCGGGGGGTACAATGAGCAGTTCTTC. Protein: CASSVSATSGGYNEQFF.

The J gene is TRBJ2-7, the V gene TRBV5-1, with D unresolved. V lost 4 bases and J lost 2, with 16 bases in between. Germline CDR1 is SGHRS and CDR2 is YFSETQ. The CDR3 runs to 15 residues. The CDR3 nucleotides read TGCGCCAGCAGCCATAGCCCCGCCGGTACCTACGAGCAGTACTTC. Translated, it gives CASSHSPAGTYEQYF.

J is TRBJ2-1 and V is TRBV2; 9 bases are a match to TRBD1. J gave up 6 bases and V 5 bases, and 14 bases lay outside the gene matches. From germline, CDR1 is SNHLY and CDR2 FYNNEI. This CDR3 is 17 amino acids long. The CDR3 coding sequence is TGTGCCAGCAGTAGCCCTTCGGACAGGGGTTCCCTCAATGAGCAGTTCTTC. Translated: CASSSPSDRGSLNEQFF.

V and J are TRBV7-9 and TRBJ2-2; 8 bases are a match to TRBD1. The ends lost 1 base at V and 3 bases at J; junction bases unmatched: 4. Per the germline V gene, CDR1 is SEHNR and CDR2 is FQNEAQ (reference sequence). The CDR3 runs 16 residues. The CDR3 nucleotides are TGTGCCAGCAGCTTAGGGTTGACAGGGGACACCGGGGAGCTGTTTTTT. Residues: CASSLGLTGDTGELFF.

This chain uses TRBV2 with TRBJ1-4, with D possibly matching TRBD1 (6 bases). The CDR3 runs to 16 residues. V was shortened by 6 bases and J by 5 bases, with 19 bases between the two germline ends. Germline values: CDR1 SNHLY, CDR2 FYNNEI. In DNA, the CDR3 is TGTGCCAGCAGCTTTCAGGGGCAGGGGCTCAATGAAAAACTGTTTTTT. It yields the protein CASSFQGQGLNEKLFF.

This chain links TRBV18 with TRBJ2-5; D possibly corresponds to TRBD2 (6 bases). This CDR3 contains 15 residues. Germline CDR1 is KGHSH and CDR2 is LQKENI. Trimming cost V 2 bases and J 3 bases, with 13 bases left between them. The CDR3 reads CASSPLYGGEETQYF. The CDR3 coding sequence is TGTGCCAGCTCACCATTATACGGGGGTGAAGAGACCCAGTACTTC.

This chain joins TRBV28 and TRBJ1-2, with a weak D call TRBD1 (6 bases). Germline values: CDR1 MDHEN, CDR2 SYDVKM. The CDR3 totals 20 residues. Between the trimmed V and J ends, which lost 5 bases and 0 bases, there was a span of 28 bases. Written as DNA, the CDR3 is TGTGCCAGCAGTCGACCCTCCCCTAATGCGGGGGCAAGTTCTAACTATGGCTACACCTTC. Amino acid sequence: CASSRPSPNAGASSNYGYTF.

The J gene is TRBJ2-2, the V gene TRBV30; D unclear. V gave up 4 bases and J gave up 0 bases, with 12 bases separating them. The CDR3 contains 15 residues. Looked up from germline, CDR1 is GTSNPN and CDR2 is SVGIG (reference sequence). CDR3 region: CAWTSRSSNTGELFF. CDR3 sequence (DNA): TGTGCCTGGACCAGTCGCTCATCGAACACCGGGGAGCTGTTTTTT.

This sequence joins TRBV5-6 and TRBJ1-5, with D tentatively TRBD1 (5 bases). Trimming removed 0 bases at V and 5 bases at J, with 6 bases between. This CDR3 has 13 residues. The V gene's germline CDR1 is SGHDT and CDR2 YYEEEE. The CDR3 is CASSLEGYQPQHF. CDR3 nucleotide sequence: TGTGCCAGCAGCTTGGAGGGGTATCAGCCCCAGCATTTT.

The chain is built from TRBV5-1 and TRBJ2-5, with D possibly being TRBD2 (5 bases). This CDR3 spans 15 amino acids. CDR1 is SGHRS and CDR2 is YFSETQ in the germline V gene. Trimming left V 0 bases short and J 5 bases short, with 14 bases between. CDR3: CASSLEGTGWETQYF. The CDR3 DNA reads TGCGCCAGCAGCTTGGAGGGTACGGGGTGGGAGACCCAGTACTTC. Full variable domain (rest looked up from reference TRBV5-1 and TRBJ2-5): KAGVTQTPRYLIKTRGQQVTLSCSPISGHRSVSWYQQTPGQGLQFLFEYFSETQRNKGNFPGRFSGRQFSNSRSEMNVSTLELGDSALYLCASSLEGTGWETQYFGPGTRLLVL.

The V gene is TRBV29-1, the J gene TRBJ2-1, with TRBD1 matching 9 bases. With V trimmed by 6 bases and J by 6 bases, 9 bases remained unmatched. Germline CDR1 and CDR2: SQVTM and ANQGSEA. The CDR3 totals 14 residues. CDR3 bases: TGCAGCGTCGGCCCGACAGGGGGACGCAATGAGCAGTTCTTC. Amino acids: CSVGPTGGRNEQFF.

The gene calls are TRBV29-1 and TRBJ1-1, with D unresolved. Trimming stripped 2 bases from V and 1 base from J, with 14 bases between. Germline loops: CDR1 SQVTM, CDR2 ANQGSEA. The CDR3 is 15 amino acids. CDR3 nucleotide sequence: TGCAGCGTTGAATTTCCCGGGTATTCGAACACTGAAGCTTTCTTT. Protein: CSVEFPGYSNTEAFF.

The V gene is TRBV10-2, the J gene TRBJ1-2; D not resolved. V was trimmed by 0 bases and J by 7 bases, leaving 18 bases between them. This CDR3 region has 16 residues. Germline V gene sequence: CDR1 WSHSY, CDR2 SAAADI. CDR3 in DNA: TGCGCCAGCAGTGAGTCAAGCGAAGAAGCGGTCAGTGGCTACACCTTC. Translated, it gives CASSESSEEAVSGYTF.

The gene calls are TRBV6-4 and TRBJ2-7; TRBD1 matches 10 bases. With 6 bases clipped from V and 6 bases from J, the junction kept 5 bases outside the gene matches. Germline loops: CDR1 MRHNA, CDR2 SNTAGT. The CDR3 runs 13 residues. The CDR3 DNA is TGTGCCAGCAGCCGGGACAGGGGCCTCGAGCAGTACTTC. As protein: CASSRDRGLEQYF.

CDR3 DNA: TGTGCCACCAGAGGGGTAGCCGGTCAGCCCCAGCATTTT. It yields the protein CATRGVAGQPQHF. The gene calls are TRBV10-3 and TRBJ1-5; a weak D match, TRBD1 (5 bases). The CDR3 contains 13 residues. Trimming cost V 10 bases and J 6 bases, with 16 bases left between them. Germline values: CDR1 ENHRY, CDR2 SYGVKD.